The 6 T cell receptor beta chains given below trace back to one sample, sequenced in a study of T cell repertoires in cytomegalovirus infection. TCRdb called the reads again in MiXCR, with one record for every CDR3 protein. The sample shows approximately 150,000 distinct CDR3 sequences, approximately 21% of them seen only once. For these receptors, no antigen is known. The sequences come from CD8+ T cells from cultured PBMCs, collected from culture after CMV antigen stimulation. These receptors were collected from a human donor in good health (CMV status not recorded). Some clones in this sample may be carry-over from other donors' samples.

This clonotype showed up just a few times. The genes are TRBV6-2 or TRBV6-3 and TRBJ2-1; 8 bases are a match to TRBD2. Germline V CDR1 and CDR2: MNHEY, SVGEGT. After removal of 2 bases from V and 2 bases from J, the junction contained 5 bases not matched to a gene. There are 16 residues in the CDR3. The CDR3 sequence: CASSYREGLAYNEQFF. The DNA of the CDR3 is TGTGCCAGCAGTTACCGGGAGGGGCTGGCCTACAATGAGCAGTTCTTC.

The V call is TRBV30, the J call TRBJ1-5; D is ambiguous. The ends were cut back, 0 bases at V and 6 bases at J, with 15 bases in the middle. CDR3 length: 15 residues. Germline CDR1 and CDR2: GTSNPN and SVGIG (reference sequence). CDR3 amino acids: CAWSVRGYIPQPQHF. The DNA of the CDR3 is TGTGCCTGGAGTGTACGAGGGTATATTCCTCAGCCCCAGCATTTT. Full variable domain (rest looked up from reference TRBV30 and TRBJ1-5): SQTIHQWPATLVQPVGSPLSLECTVEGTSNPNLYWYRQAAGRGLQLLFYSVGIGQISSEVPQNLSASRPQDRQFILSSKKLLLSDSGFYLCAWSVRGYIPQPQHFGDGTRLSIL.

This clonotype has only a few counts. This chain joins TRBV7-2 and TRBJ1-6; no reliable D call. CDR1 SGHTA and CDR2 FQGNSA come from the germline V gene. The CDR3 has 17 residues. Trimming left V 3 bases short and J 3 bases short, with 15 bases between. CDR3 sequence reads: CASSFNEGWNYNSPLHF. CDR3 nucleotides: TGTGCCAGCAGCTTTAACGAAGGGTGGAACTATAATTCACCCCTCCACTTT.

This clonotype came up a few times. The CDR3 spells CASSLSGQGGETQYF. Here the CDR3 DNA reads TGTGCCAGCAGTTTATCGGGACAGGGCGGAGAGACCCAGTACTTC. The chain carries TRBV27 and TRBJ2-5, with 9 nucleotides matching TRBD1. CDR1 MNHEY and CDR2 SMNVEV come from the germline V gene (reference sequence). Trimming cost V 0 bases and J 4 bases; bases outside gene matches: 3. The CDR3 covers 15 residues.

In this sample, this clonotype turned up a few times. V gene TRBV20-1 combines with J gene TRBJ1-1; no clear D gene. The V and J ends lost 4 bases and 0 bases respectively, with 9 bases between them. The germline V gene encodes CDR1 DFQATT and CDR2 SNEGSKA (reference sequence). This CDR3 spans 13 amino acids. CDR3 protein: CSANDGLNTEAFF. The CDR3 DNA is TGCAGTGCTAACGACGGATTGAACACTGAAGCTTTCTTT.

The CDR3 bases are TGTGCCACCAGCCCCCGTGATACTAACTATGGCTACACCTTC. Translated, it gives CATSPRDTNYGYTF. The chain carries TRBV15 and TRBJ1-2; D not certain. Trimming stripped 5 bases from V and 0 bases from J, with 10 bases between. CDR1 is LNHNV and CDR2 is YYDKDF in the germline V gene (reference sequence). The CDR3 consists of 14 residues. Complete variable domain (other parts from reference TRBV15 and TRBJ1-2): DAMVIQNPRYQVTQFGKPVTLSCSQTLNHNVMYWYQQKSSQAPKLLFHYYDKDFNNEADTPDNFQSRRPNTSFCFLDIRSPGLGDTAMYLCATSPRDTNYGYTFGSGTRLTVV.